The clone carrying this T cell receptor (beta chain) was recorded once. This entry belongs to a study of blood T cell repertoires in COVID-19. Study context: Samples came from the United States, Italy and Spain, spanning acute and convalescent COVID-19. The cDNA or gDNA used as material had been derived from T cells, B-cell-depleted T cells, or PBMCs.

CDR3 length equals 14 residues. CDR1 and CDR2 (germline): DFQATT, SNEGSKA (reference sequence). V gave up 6 bases and J gave up 5 bases; unmatched junction bases: 10. Authors' analysis steps: For nucleated cells, counts were estimated from reference gene primer amplification. Clones were sequenced by immunoSEQ multiplex PCR, and TCRdb holds only the in-frame ones, with some missing. V, J and clone size were drawn from that table, and D and trimming were deduced from the DNA. The data hold approximately 120,000 clones, with 85% to 90% observed a single time. The sequence derives from a human donor in a cohort sampled during active COVID-19. The source material was peripheral blood. This chain links TRBV20-1 with TRBJ2-1; 7 bases line up with TRBD2. The DNA of the CDR3 is TGCAGTGCCAGTAAGCGGGGAAAAAACAATGAGCAGTTCTTC. Residues: CSASKRGKNNEQFF.